Below are 19 T cell receptor beta chains sequenced from a single sample in a study of blood T cell repertoires in COVID-19. TCRdb's table, derived via immunoSEQ multiplex PCR, lists solely in-frame clones and lacks some. Among 110,000 or so clones, 85% to 90% were seen once, and the ten largest hold roughly 5%. Sequenced: peripheral blood. The receptor source for this set is an older woman with COVID-19, enrolled during active disease.

The V gene is TRBV11-2, the J gene TRBJ1-3, with D unresolved. Trimming stripped 7 bases from V and 4 bases from J, with 14 bases between. Germline V gene lookup returns CDR1 SGHAT and CDR2 FQNNGV. The CDR3 covers 14 residues. The CDR3 bases are TGTGCCAGCACCAAGGAAAAGAGGGGAAACACCATATATTTT. Translation: CASTKEKRGNTIYF.

This clone was recorded a few times. The J gene is TRBJ1-5, the V gene TRBV28; 7 bases fit TRBD1. J was trimmed by 3 bases and V by 5 bases; bases with no gene match: 10. Germline lookup yields CDR1 MDHEN and CDR2 SYDVKM. The CDR3 covers 16 residues. The CDR3 sequence: CASSIDRDRVNQPQHF. Here the CDR3 DNA reads TGTGCCAGCAGTATCGACCGAGACAGGGTCAATCAGCCCCAGCATTTT.

This rearrangement joins TRBV6-5 to TRBJ2-5; TRBD1 aligns across 9 bases. CDR3 length equals 16 residues. Germline CDR1 is MNHEY and CDR2 is SVGAGI. Trimming cost V 1 base and J 4 bases; bases outside gene matches: 7. The CDR3, as DNA: TGTGCCAGCAGTTACTTTACTACAGGGGGCGGAGAGACCCAGTACTTC. It yields the protein CASSYFTTGGGETQYF.

This chain joins TRBV6-2 or TRBV6-3 and TRBJ2-1; tentative D call: TRBD2 (6 bases). The CDR3 length is 15 residues. V gave up 0 bases and J gave up 2 bases, with 8 bases separating them. CDR1 MNHEY and CDR2 SVGEGT come from the germline V gene. This CDR3 reads CASSYSSGAYNEQFF. The CDR3 DNA follows: TGTGCCAGCAGTTACTCTAGCGGAGCCTACAATGAGCAGTTCTTC.

The chain has TRBV2 and TRBJ2-2, with 13 bases lining up with TRBD2. V lost 6 bases to trimming and J lost 3 bases; unmatched junction nucleotides: 7. Germline loops: CDR1 SNHLY, CDR2 FYNNEI. This CDR3 is 17 amino acids long. In DNA, the CDR3 is TGTGCCAGCAGAGGGACTAGCGGGGAAATATACACCGGGGAGCTGTTTTTT. It is translated as CASRGTSGEIYTGELFF.

V is TRBV9 and J is TRBJ1-4; the D is unclear. CDR1 is SGDLS and CDR2 is YYNGEE in the germline V gene. The CDR3 is 14 amino acids. V lost 0 bases and J lost 0, with 3 bases in between. CDR3 nucleotides: TGTGCCAGCAGCGTAGACACAACTAATGAAAAACTGTTTTTT. Amino acid sequence: CASSVDTTNEKLFF.

The DNA of the CDR3 is TGTGCCAGCAGCCAAATCCGGGACAGGATCTATGGCTACACCTTC. This codes for CASSQIRDRIYGYTF. J is TRBJ1-2 and V is TRBV3-1 (or the pseudogene TRBV3-2), with TRBD1 matching over 8 bases. Germline V gene data show CDR1 as LGHDT and CDR2 as YNNKEL (reference sequence). The CDR3 has 15 amino acids. V lost 2 bases, J lost 4 bases, and 6 bases stayed unmatched.

V usage is TRBV5-1 and J usage is TRBJ2-1, with TRBD2 as a possible D gene (8 bases). Trimming left V 6 bases short and J 4 bases short, with 23 bases between. CDR1 is SGHRS and CDR2 is YFSETQ in the germline V gene. The CDR3 runs to 17 residues. The DNA for the CDR3 is TGCGCCAGCAATACAACCACGGGAGGGGGCCAGTACAATGAGCAGTTCTTC. Translation: CASNTTTGGGQYNEQFF.

The rearrangement links TRBV29-1 to TRBJ1-1; no firm D call. Germline V gives CDR1 SQVTM, CDR2 ANQGSEA. This CDR3 contains 12 residues. Trimming shortened V by 4 bases and J by 0 bases, and 6 bases separated the two germline ends. The CDR3 sequence: CSVGAVNTEAFF. The CDR3 bases are TGCAGCGTTGGAGCTGTGAACACTGAAGCTTTCTTT. The complete variable domain, with remaining parts taken from reference TRBV29-1 and TRBJ1-1, reads SAVISQKPSRDICQRGTSLTIQCQVDSQVTMMFWYRQQPGQSLTLIATANQGSEATYESGFVIDKFPISRPNLTFSTLTVSNMSPEDSSIYLCSVGAVNTEAFFGQGTRLTVV.

The rearrangement links TRBV5-1 to TRBJ2-3; TRBD1 might be the D (6 bases). Germline lookup yields CDR1 SGHRS and CDR2 YFSETQ. The CDR3 is made up of 17 amino acids. Trimming left V 4 bases short and J 2 bases short, with 20 bases between. CDR3 DNA: TGCGCCAGCAGCCCTCCGGTGACAGGCCACGACACAGATACGCAGTATTTT. Translation: CASSPPVTGHDTDTQYF.

The chain couples TRBV27 to TRBJ2-5; the D gene is possibly TRBD1 (5 bases). The V gene lost 3 bases and the J gene lost 5 bases, with 13 bases spanning the gap. Germline loops: CDR1 MNHEY, CDR2 SMNVEV (reference sequence). The CDR3 covers 14 residues. CDR3 amino acids: CASSFRPGQETQYF. DNA of the CDR3: TGTGCCAGCAGTTTCCGGCCAGGGCAGGAGACCCAGTACTTC.

The chain is built from TRBV5-1 and TRBJ1-1; no firm D call. In germline, CDR1 is SGHRS, CDR2 YFSETQ. This CDR3 contains 15 residues. Trimming left V 4 bases short and J 5 bases short, with 18 bases between. The CDR3 here is CASSLTLRSYTEAFF. CDR3 nucleotides: TGCGCCAGCAGCCTCACGTTACGGTCATATACTGAAGCTTTCTTT.

The chain recombines TRBV18 with TRBJ2-3; D might be TRBD2 (5 bases). This CDR3 is 15 amino acids long. Trimming took 1 base from V and 4 from J, leaving 12 bases between them. From germline, CDR1 is KGHSH and CDR2 LQKENI. CDR3 DNA: TGTGCCAGCTCACCACGACCACTAGATGCAGATACGCAGTATTTT. This sequence encodes CASSPRPLDADTQYF.

V is TRBV12-3 or TRBV12-4 and J is TRBJ2-5, with 7 bases lining up with TRBD2. The CDR3 is made up of 12 amino acids. V shed 8 bases and J 2 bases; nucleotides not matched to a gene: 2. The CDR3 sequence: CASGGGQETQYF. DNA of the CDR3: TGTGCCAGCGGGGGGGGACAAGAGACCCAGTACTTC.

There are a few counts of this clone. The chain is built from TRBV3-1 (or the pseudogene TRBV3-2) and TRBJ1-1; 11 nucleotides align to TRBD1. CDR3 length equals 16 residues. Germline CDR1 reads LGHDT; CDR2 reads YNNKEL (reference sequence). Unmatched junction bases numbered 6, after V lost 4 bases and J lost 2 bases. Here the CDR3 DNA reads TGTGCCAGCAGCCGAGCGGGACAGGGGGTTAACACTGAAGCTTTCTTT. Protein sequence: CASSRAGQGVNTEAFF.

The chain couples TRBV18 to TRBJ1-1; D call uncertain. Germline loops: CDR1 KGHSH, CDR2 LQKENI. CDR3 size: 15 residues. V lost 3 bases and J 3 bases, leaving 14 bases between the germline ends. The chain's CDR3 is CASSPRWVEDTEAFF. The CDR3 DNA sequence: TGTGCCAGCTCACCGCGTTGGGTTGAGGACACTGAAGCTTTCTTT.

J is TRBJ1-1 and V is TRBV11-1; D unclear. V dropped 2 bases and J dropped 1 base, with 5 bases sitting between them. Germline V lookup: CDR1 SGHAT, CDR2 FQDESV (reference sequence). The CDR3 contains 13 residues. In nucleotides, the CDR3 is TGTGCCAGCAGCTTAAATAGGAACACTGAAGCTTTCTTT. It translates to CASSLNRNTEAFF.

The J gene is TRBJ1-2, the V gene TRBV6-5; D might be TRBD1 (6 bases). The V gene's germline CDR1 is MNHEY and CDR2 SVGAGI. The CDR3 has 13 amino acids. The V and J ends lost 6 bases and 12 bases respectively, with 20 bases between them. The CDR3 sequence: CASSDRDGQTHTF. The CDR3 DNA is TGTGCCAGCAGCGATAGGGATGGACAGACCCACACCTTC.

In its sample, this clone was seen once. This chain uses TRBV7-3 with TRBJ1-2; TRBD1 is a possible D gene (6 bases). V lost 5 bases and J 8 bases, leaving 18 bases between the germline ends. CDR1 and CDR2 from the germline V gene are SGHTA and FQGTGA. The CDR3 extends over 14 amino acids. The CDR3 DNA is TGTGCCAGCAGCCTGAAACAGGGCGCAGGGGGCTACACCTTC. This translates into CASSLKQGAGGYTF.